Shown below are 29 T cell receptor beta chains from a single sample sequenced in a study of T-cell reconstitution after alpha-beta-depleted transplantation in children. Preparing the TCRbeta library involved the use of unique molecular identifiers. MiXCR, applied by TCRdb to the PCR reads, yields one record per CDR3 protein. There are about 600,000 distinct CDR3 sequences in the sample; more than 20% occur only once, and around an eighth lies in the top ten. The sequenced sample was PBMCs, mostly from graft donor cells, obtained 360 days after TCRalphabeta/CD19-depleted stem cell transplant. Receptors originate from a boy younger than two who had a stem cell transplant for acute myeloid leukemia, so the T cells may come from the graft donor.

The chain links TRBV28 to TRBJ1-1, with D maybe TRBD1 (6 bases). Germline CDR1 MDHEN, CDR2 SYDVKM. Trimming cost V 6 bases and J 4 bases, with 15 bases left between them. The CDR3 loop spans 14 amino acids. The CDR3 spells CASSLRAGATEAFF. The CDR3 DNA sequence: TGTGCCAGCAGCCTACGGGCAGGGGCCACTGAAGCTTTCTTT.

The chain has TRBV11-2 and TRBJ2-7, with D perhaps matching TRBD1 (5 bases). Between the trimmed V and J ends, which lost 6 bases and 6 bases, there was a span of 21 bases. CDR3 length: 15 amino acids. CDR1 SGHAT and CDR2 FQNNGV come from the germline V gene. Written as DNA, the CDR3 is TGTGCCAGCAGTTTTAGGGGTGTGGGTCTCTCCGAGCAGTACTTC. Translated, it gives CASSFRGVGLSEQYF. Looking up the rest from reference TRBV11-2 and TRBJ2-7 gives the full variable domain: EAGVAQSPRYKIIEKRQSVAFWCNPISGHATLYWYQQILGQGPKLLIQFQNNGVVDDSQLPKDRFSAERLKGVDSTLKIQPAKLEDSAVYLCASSFRGVGLSEQYFGPGTRLTVT.

V and J are TRBV15 and TRBJ1-6; D is possibly TRBD1 (5 bases). Germline V gene data show CDR1 as LNHNV and CDR2 as YYDKDF (reference sequence). The CDR3 runs 16 residues. Trimming stripped 0 bases from V and 9 bases from J, with 15 bases between. This CDR3 is CATSRDLASGGSPLHF. The CDR3 bases are TGTGCCACCAGCAGAGATCTGGCCTCGGGGGGTTCACCCCTCCACTTT.

This clonotype came up a few times. J is TRBJ1-1 and V is TRBV20-1; D might be TRBD1 (6 bases). The CDR3 is 13 amino acids. V shed 2 bases and J shed 8 bases, with 15 bases lying between them. The germline V gene encodes CDR1 DFQATT and CDR2 SNEGSKA (reference sequence). The CDR3 here is CSARRTITGEAFF. The CDR3 coding sequence is TGCAGTGCTAGACGAACGATCACAGGGGAAGCTTTCTTT.

This chain's CDR3 is CASSPRTSGGPQETQYF. The CDR3 nucleotides read TGTGCCAGCAGTCCGAGGACTAGCGGGGGACCCCAAGAGACCCAGTACTTC. V gene TRBV6-2 or TRBV6-3 combines with J gene TRBJ2-5; 13 bases are a match to TRBD2. Per germline, CDR1 MNHEY and CDR2 SVGEGT. This CDR3 spans 17 amino acids. V lost 5 bases to trimming and J lost 1 base; unmatched junction nucleotides: 7.

The genes are TRBV19 and TRBJ2-7; TRBD2 aligns across 7 bases. This CDR3 has 15 amino acids. Trimming took 4 bases from V and 3 from J; bases not matched to a gene: 9. Per the germline V gene, CDR1 is LNHDA and CDR2 is SQIVND (reference sequence). CDR3 coding DNA: TGTGCCAGTAGTAACCTAGCGGCCGGGTACTACGAGCAGTACTTC. This codes for CASSNLAAGYYEQYF.

In this sample, this clonotype turned up a few times. The chain links TRBV13 to TRBJ2-7; perhaps TRBD1 as D (6 bases). From germline, CDR1 is PRHDT and CDR2 FYEKMQ (reference sequence). The CDR3 is 16 residues long. V lost 4 bases and J 0 bases, leaving 16 bases between the germline ends. The CDR3 spells CASSSGMAGVSYEQYF. CDR3 DNA sequence: TGTGCCAGCAGCTCAGGGATGGCAGGGGTCTCCTACGAGCAGTACTTC.

The chain carries TRBV27 and TRBJ2-1; D gene uncertain. The CDR3 sequence is 17 residues long. Trimming shortened V by 9 bases and J by 0 bases, and 21 bases separated the two germline ends. Germline V gene lookup returns CDR1 MNHEY and CDR2 SMNVEV (reference sequence). CDR3 amino acids: CARHSAGNPSSYNEQFF. In nucleotides, the CDR3 is TGTGCCAGACACTCAGCTGGGAACCCCAGCTCCTACAATGAGCAGTTCTTC.

This clonotype was counted at least ten times. The V and J genes are TRBV20-1 and TRBJ2-1; the match to TRBD2 covers 12 bases. Germline values: CDR1 DFQATT, CDR2 SNEGSKA (reference sequence). The CDR3 totals 16 residues. V was clipped by 5 bases and J by 0 bases; unmatched bases: 5. CDR3 nucleotides: TGCAGTGCTCCTGGACTAGCGGGAAACTCCTACAATGAGCAGTTCTTC. It specifies CSAPGLAGNSYNEQFF.

This clonotype was recorded many times. The V gene is TRBV7-8, the J gene TRBJ2-3; TRBD1 aligns across 7 bases. CDR3 length: 18 amino acids. Per germline, CDR1 SGHVS and CDR2 FQNEAQ. V trimming: 2 bases; J trimming: 1 base; junction bases outside the gene matches: 12. CDR3 loop: CASSLRQGALVGTDTQYF. The CDR3 DNA sequence: TGTGCCAGCAGCTTAAGACAGGGAGCTTTAGTAGGCACAGATACGCAGTATTTT.

This clonotype has at least ten counts. V usage is TRBV20-1 and J usage is TRBJ2-1, with TRBD1 matching 10 bases. Germline lookup yields CDR1 DFQATT and CDR2 SNEGSKA (reference sequence). This CDR3 is built from 14 residues. J lost 7 bases, V lost 2 bases, and 5 bases had no gene match. The CDR3 sequence: CSARSGTGVNEQFF. The CDR3 coding sequence is TGCAGTGCTAGATCCGGGACAGGGGTTAATGAGCAGTTCTTC.

The chain has TRBV4-2 and TRBJ2-1, with TRBD1 matching 7 bases. CDR3 length equals 15 residues. Germline V gene lookup returns CDR1 LGHNA and CDR2 YNFKEQ. The V gene end was trimmed by 2 bases and the J gene end by 4 bases; junction bases not matched to a gene: 5. Here the CDR3 reads CASSQHPQGYNEQFF. DNA of the CDR3: TGTGCCAGCAGCCAACATCCACAGGGGTACAATGAGCAGTTCTTC.

This clonotype was counted ten times or more. The gene calls are TRBV15 and TRBJ2-1; TRBD1 might be the D (6 bases). The CDR3 is 13 residues long. Trimming left V 0 bases short and J 15 bases short, with 15 bases between. CDR1 and CDR2 from the germline V gene are LNHNV and YYDKDF (reference sequence). The CDR3, as DNA: TGTGCCACCAGCAGAGATCCAACAGGGACGGTGTTCTTC. Translating it yields CATSRDPTGTVFF.

The chain recombines TRBV20-1 with TRBJ2-1, with 7 bases matching TRBD2. V gave up 6 bases and J gave up 6 bases; unmatched junction bases: 8. The CDR3 extends over 13 amino acids. The germline V gene encodes CDR1 DFQATT and CDR2 SNEGSKA (reference sequence). The CDR3 loop is CSAAPGGSNEQFF. DNA of the CDR3: TGCAGTGCCGCTCCGGGGGGTTCCAATGAGCAGTTCTTC.

This clonotype was seen a few times. The chain uses TRBV4-1 and TRBJ2-2, with TRBD1 as a possible D gene (5 bases). The CDR3 has 17 residues. V lost 0 bases and J lost 0, with 11 bases in between. Germline V gives CDR1 MGHRA, CDR2 YSYEKL. The CDR3 sequence: CASSQEGAGANTGELFF. CDR3 nucleotide sequence: TGCGCCAGCAGCCAAGAAGGGGCAGGCGCGAACACCGGGGAGCTGTTTTTT.

This clonotype was detected only a few times. The chain carries TRBV27 and TRBJ2-7; D is possibly TRBD2 (7 bases). Deletions cut 7 bases from V and 5 bases from J, with 30 bases between. The CDR3 covers 18 residues. Germline V gives CDR1 MNHEY, CDR2 SMNVEV (reference sequence). The CDR3 region is CASTLGIKRRGGVNEQYV. The DNA for the CDR3 is TGTGCCAGCACCCTAGGGATAAAAAGGAGGGGGGGCGTCAACGAGCAGTACGTC.

V gene TRBV4-3 combines with J gene TRBJ2-7, with D maybe TRBD1 (5 bases). CDR1 is LGHNA, CDR2 YSLEER, per germline. The CDR3 runs 18 residues. The V and J ends lost 0 bases and 0 bases respectively, with 18 bases between them. CDR3 coding DNA: TGCGCCAGCAGCCAAGATTACATCGGCAGGGTGAGCTCCTACGAGCAGTACTTC. It translates to CASSQDYIGRVSSYEQYF.

The rearrangement links TRBV23-1 to TRBJ2-7, with no clear D. TRBV23-1 belongs to the ORF category, with a function that is uncertain. This CDR3 is built from 14 residues. The germline V and J ends were trimmed by 2 bases and 2 bases, with 10 bases remaining between them. CDR3 loop: CASSQSEGTYEQYV. CDR3 DNA: TGCGCCAGCAGTCAAAGTGAAGGAACCTACGAGCAGTACGTC.

The chain uses TRBV12-3 or TRBV12-4 and TRBJ1-1; 8 nucleotides align to TRBD1. The CDR3 covers 12 residues. Losses at the gene ends were 6 bases for V and 8 bases for J; bases not matched to a gene: 5. The CDR3 nucleotides are TGTGCCAGCAGGACAGGGGCCGGAGAAGCTTTCTTT. Its translation is CASRTGAGEAFF.

In its sample, this clonotype was seen many times. The CDR3 DNA sequence: TGTGCCAGCAGTTTATCTTCAGCGGGGGACTACTACGAGCAGTACGTC. Translating it yields CASSLSSAGDYYEQYV. The genes are TRBV28 and TRBJ2-7; the match to TRBD2 covers 8 bases. This CDR3 is built from 16 residues. The germline V gene has CDR1 MDHEN and CDR2 SYDVKM. V shed 1 base and J 3 bases; nucleotides not matched to a gene: 8.

This clonotype was recorded a few times. The chain couples TRBV6-1 to TRBJ1-6; unclear D gene. This CDR3 has 12 amino acids. V lost 7 bases and J 7 bases, leaving 8 bases between the germline ends. Germline assignment: CDR1 MNHNS and CDR2 SASEGT. This CDR3 is CASKAGNSPLHF. CDR3 DNA sequence: TGTGCCAGCAAGGCGGGCAATTCACCCCTCCACTTT.

This clonotype was seen more than once but under ten times. The chain employs TRBV9 and TRBJ2-4; D not resolved. V was clipped by 0 bases and J by 0 bases, with 7 bases between them. The CDR3 extends over 15 amino acids. Germline V CDR1 and CDR2: SGDLS, YYNGEE. The CDR3 DNA sequence: TGTGCCAGCAGCGTAGATGGCTTAGCCAAAAACATTCAGTACTTC. It translates to CASSVDGLAKNIQYF.

This clonotype was recorded a few times. The CDR3 protein is CASSNQAPAWELFF. CDR3 sequence (DNA): TGTGCCAGCAGCAACCAAGCCCCAGCTTGGGAGCTGTTTTTT. This chain uses TRBV9 with TRBJ2-2; D uncertain. This CDR3 spans 14 amino acids. Trimming stripped 4 bases from V and 9 bases from J, with 16 bases between. The germline V gene encodes CDR1 SGDLS and CDR2 YYNGEE.

The J gene is TRBJ2-4, the V gene TRBV7-6; D possibly matches TRBD1 or TRBD2 (7 bases each). V lost 2 bases and J 8 bases, leaving 16 bases between the germline ends. The CDR3 spans 15 residues. Looked up from germline, CDR1 is SGHVS and CDR2 is FNYEAQ. The CDR3 bases are TGTGCCAGCAGCTTATCGGGCAGGGGGAGGGACATTCAGTACTTC. Translating it yields CASSLSGRGRDIQYF.

The chain is built from TRBV29-1 and TRBJ1-1; D ambiguous. Trimming removed 2 bases at V and 6 bases at J, with 13 bases between. This CDR3 has 13 amino acids. Germline V lookup: CDR1 SQVTM, CDR2 ANQGSEA. The CDR3 DNA follows: TGCAGCGTTGAAAGGTTGGTAAACCCTGAAGCTTTCTTT. Translating it yields CSVERLVNPEAFF.

CDR3 region: CASSPRDGLFF. The CDR3 bases are TGTGCCAGCTCACCTCGGGATGGACTGTTTTTT. V and J are TRBV18 and TRBJ1-4; D is unclear. This CDR3 contains 11 residues. Germline lookup yields CDR1 KGHSH and CDR2 LQKENI. Deletions cut 3 bases from V and 13 bases from J, with 9 bases between.

The chain carries TRBV20-1 and TRBJ1-1; no clear D. V lost 4 bases and J 1 base, leaving 10 bases between the germline ends. The CDR3 is made up of 13 amino acids. Per the germline V gene, CDR1 is DFQATT and CDR2 is SNEGSKA (reference sequence). CDR3 protein: CSANPTPNTEAFF. The CDR3 DNA reads as TGCAGTGCTAACCCAACACCGAACACTGAAGCTTTCTTT.

The chain uses TRBV5-1 and TRBJ2-3; TRBD2 matches at 8 bases. The germline CDR1 and CDR2 sequences are SGHRS and YFSETQ. CDR3 size: 15 residues. J gave up 2 bases and V 7 bases, and 9 bases lay outside the gene matches. The CDR3 DNA reads TGCGCCAGCCAAAAACGGACTAGCTCCACAGATACGCAGTATTTT. Its translation is CASQKRTSSTDTQYF.

The table lists this clonotype with many counts. The genes are TRBV7-9 and TRBJ1-2, with 7 positions matching TRBD1. In germline, CDR1 is SEHNR, CDR2 FQNEAQ (reference sequence). Losses at the gene ends were 3 bases for V and 7 bases for J; bases not matched to a gene: 8. The CDR3 length is 14 residues. The CDR3 region has the DNA TGTGCCAGCAGCTTGCGGTCGCCAGGGGGTGGCTACACCTTC. It yields the protein CASSLRSPGGGYTF.